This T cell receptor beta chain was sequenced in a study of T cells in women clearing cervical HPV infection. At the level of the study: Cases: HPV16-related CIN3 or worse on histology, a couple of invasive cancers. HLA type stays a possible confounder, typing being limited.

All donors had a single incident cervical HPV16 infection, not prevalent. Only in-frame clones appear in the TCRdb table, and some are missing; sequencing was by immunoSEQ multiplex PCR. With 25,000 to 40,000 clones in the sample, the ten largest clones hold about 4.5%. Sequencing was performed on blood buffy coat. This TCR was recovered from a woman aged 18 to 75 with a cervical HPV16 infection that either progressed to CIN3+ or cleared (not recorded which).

The DNA read from the CDR3 is TGTGCCAGCAGTTTCCGGCTAGCGGGAGGAAATGAG. It specifies CASSFRLAGGNE. The whole CDR3 reads CASSFRLAGGNEQFF. The V and J genes are TRBV12-3 or TRBV12-4 and TRBJ2-1; 11 bases match TRBD2. The read falls 3 residues short of the CDR3 end, and the missing part is taken from the germline J gene. V lost 3 bases, J lost 7 bases, and 5 bases stayed unmatched. CDR3 length: 15 residues.